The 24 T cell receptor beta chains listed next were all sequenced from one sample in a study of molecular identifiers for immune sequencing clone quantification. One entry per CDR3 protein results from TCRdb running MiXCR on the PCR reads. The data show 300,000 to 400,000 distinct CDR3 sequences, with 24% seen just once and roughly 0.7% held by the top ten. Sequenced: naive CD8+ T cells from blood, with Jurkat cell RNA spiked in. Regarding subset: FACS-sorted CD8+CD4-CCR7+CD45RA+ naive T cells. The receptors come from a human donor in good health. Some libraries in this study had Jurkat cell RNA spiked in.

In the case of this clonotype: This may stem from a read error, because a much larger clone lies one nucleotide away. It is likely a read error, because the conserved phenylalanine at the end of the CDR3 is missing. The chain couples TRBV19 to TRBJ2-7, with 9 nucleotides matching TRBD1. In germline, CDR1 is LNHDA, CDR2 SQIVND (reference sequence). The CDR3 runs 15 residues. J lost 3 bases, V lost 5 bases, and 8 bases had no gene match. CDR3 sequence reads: CASSPGQGMIYEQYL. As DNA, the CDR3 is TGTGCCAGTAGTCCGGGACAGGGCATGATCTACGAGCAGTACTTA.

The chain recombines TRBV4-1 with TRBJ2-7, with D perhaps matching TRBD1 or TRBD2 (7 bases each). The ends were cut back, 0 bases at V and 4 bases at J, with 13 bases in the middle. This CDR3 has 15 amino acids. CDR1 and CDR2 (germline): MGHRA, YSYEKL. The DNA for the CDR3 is TGCGCCAGCAGCCAAGAGCCAGGGGGAGGGTACGAGCAGTACTTC. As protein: CASSQEPGGGYEQYF.

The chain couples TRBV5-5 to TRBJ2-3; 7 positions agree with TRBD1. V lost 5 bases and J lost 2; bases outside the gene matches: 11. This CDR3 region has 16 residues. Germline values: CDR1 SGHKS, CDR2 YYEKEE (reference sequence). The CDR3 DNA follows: TGTGCCAGCAGTAGGACCCGGGACAGAATCACAGATACGCAGTATTTT. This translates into CASSRTRDRITDTQYF. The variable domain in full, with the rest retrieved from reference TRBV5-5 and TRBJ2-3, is DAGVTQSPTHLIKTRGQQVTLRCSPISGHKSVSWYQQVLGQGPQFIFQYYEKEERGRGNFPDRFSARQFPNYSSELNVNALLLGDSALYLCASSRTRDRITDTQYFGPGTRLTVL.

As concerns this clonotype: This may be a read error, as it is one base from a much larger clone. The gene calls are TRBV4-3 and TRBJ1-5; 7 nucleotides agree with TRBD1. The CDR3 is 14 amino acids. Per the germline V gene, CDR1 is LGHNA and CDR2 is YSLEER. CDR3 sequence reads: CASSQNRGSQPQRF. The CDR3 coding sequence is TGCGCCAGCAGCCAAAACAGGGGAAGTCAGCCCCAGCGTTTT.

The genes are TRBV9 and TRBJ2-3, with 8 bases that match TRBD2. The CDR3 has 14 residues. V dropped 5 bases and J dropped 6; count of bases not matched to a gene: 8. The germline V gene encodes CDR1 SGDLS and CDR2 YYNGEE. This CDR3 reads CASSLSRTSDTQYF. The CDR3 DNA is TGTGCCAGCAGTCTCTCCCGGACTAGCGATACGCAGTATTTT.

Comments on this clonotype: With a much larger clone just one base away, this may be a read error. The CDR3 is CASSPVMGDEDFF. The CDR3 bases are TGTGCCAGCAGCCCGGTAATGGGGGATGAAGATTTCTTT. The gene calls are TRBV3-1 and TRBJ1-1, with a possible D match to TRBD1 (5 bases). Per the germline V gene, CDR1 is LGHDT and CDR2 is YNNKEL (reference sequence). The CDR3 is made up of 13 amino acids. Filled out from reference TRBV3-1 and TRBJ1-1, the complete variable domain reads DTAVSQTPKYLVTQMGNDKSIKCEQNLGHDTMYWYKQDSKKFLKIMFSYNNKELIINETVPNRFSPKSPDKAHLNLHINSLELGDSAVYFCASSPVMGDEDFFGQGTRLTVV.

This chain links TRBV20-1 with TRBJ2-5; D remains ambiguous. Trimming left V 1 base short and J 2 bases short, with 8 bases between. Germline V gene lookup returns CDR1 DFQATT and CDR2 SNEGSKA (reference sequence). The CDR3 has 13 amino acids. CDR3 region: CSARVARQETQYF. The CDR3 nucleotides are TGCAGTGCTAGAGTGGCTAGACAAGAGACCCAGTACTTC.

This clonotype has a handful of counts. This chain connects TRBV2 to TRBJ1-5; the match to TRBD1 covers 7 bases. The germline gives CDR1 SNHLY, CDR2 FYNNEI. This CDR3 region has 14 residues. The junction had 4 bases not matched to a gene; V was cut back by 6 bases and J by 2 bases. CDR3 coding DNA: TGTGCCAGCAGGACAGGGTTCGGCAATCAGCCCCAGCATTTT. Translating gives CASRTGFGNQPQHF.

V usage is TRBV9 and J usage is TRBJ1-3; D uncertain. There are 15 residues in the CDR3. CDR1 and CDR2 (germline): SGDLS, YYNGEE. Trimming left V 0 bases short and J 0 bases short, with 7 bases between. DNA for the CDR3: TGTGCCAGCAGCGTAGATCTCTCCTCTGGAAACACCATATATTTT. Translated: CASSVDLSSGNTIYF. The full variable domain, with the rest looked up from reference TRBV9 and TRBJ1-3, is DSGVTQTPKHLITATGQRVTLRCSPRSGDLSVYWYQQSLDQGLQFLIQYYNGEERAKGNILERFSAQQFPDLHSELNLSSLELGDSALYFCASSVDLSSGNTIYFGEGSWLTVV.

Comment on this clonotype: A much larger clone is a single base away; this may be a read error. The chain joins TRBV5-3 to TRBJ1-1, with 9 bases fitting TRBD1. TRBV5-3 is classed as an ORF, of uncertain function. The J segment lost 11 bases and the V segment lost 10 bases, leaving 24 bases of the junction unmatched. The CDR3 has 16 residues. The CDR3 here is CAGSLAPSRDREYAFF. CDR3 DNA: TGTGCCGGCAGCTTGGCCCCGTCCCGGGACAGGGAGTACGCTTTCTTT.

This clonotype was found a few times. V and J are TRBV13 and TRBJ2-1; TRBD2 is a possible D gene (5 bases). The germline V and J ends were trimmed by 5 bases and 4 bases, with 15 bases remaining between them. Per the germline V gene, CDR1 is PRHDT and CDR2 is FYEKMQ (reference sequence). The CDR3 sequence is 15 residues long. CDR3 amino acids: CASSTGISVYNEQFF. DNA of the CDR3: TGTGCCAGCAGCACGGGAATTTCCGTTTACAATGAGCAGTTCTTC.

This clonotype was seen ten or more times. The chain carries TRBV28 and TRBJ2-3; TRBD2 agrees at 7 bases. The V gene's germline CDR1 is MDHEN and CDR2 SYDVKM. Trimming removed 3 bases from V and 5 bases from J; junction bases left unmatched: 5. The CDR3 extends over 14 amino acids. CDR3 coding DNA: TGTGCCAGCAGTTTTCGAGCGGGGATAGATACGCAGTATTTT. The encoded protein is CASSFRAGIDTQYF.

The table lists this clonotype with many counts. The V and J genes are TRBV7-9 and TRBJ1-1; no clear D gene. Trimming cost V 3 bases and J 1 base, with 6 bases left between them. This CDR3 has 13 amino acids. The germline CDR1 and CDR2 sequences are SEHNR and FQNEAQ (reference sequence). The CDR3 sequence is CASSFNPNTEAFF. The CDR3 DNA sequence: TGTGCCAGCAGCTTTAACCCGAACACTGAAGCTTTCTTT.

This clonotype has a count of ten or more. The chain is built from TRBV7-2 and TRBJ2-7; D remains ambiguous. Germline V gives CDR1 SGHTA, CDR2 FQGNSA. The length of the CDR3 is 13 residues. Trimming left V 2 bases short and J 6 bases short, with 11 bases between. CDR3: CASSLSGWSEQYF. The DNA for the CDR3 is TGTGCCAGCAGCTTAAGTGGGTGGAGCGAGCAGTACTTC.

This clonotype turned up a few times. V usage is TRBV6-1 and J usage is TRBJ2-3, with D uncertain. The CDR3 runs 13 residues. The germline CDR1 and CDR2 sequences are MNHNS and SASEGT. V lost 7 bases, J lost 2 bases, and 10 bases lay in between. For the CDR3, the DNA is TGTGCCAGCATTTTTGCGGACACAGATACGCAGTATTTT. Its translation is CASIFADTDTQYF.

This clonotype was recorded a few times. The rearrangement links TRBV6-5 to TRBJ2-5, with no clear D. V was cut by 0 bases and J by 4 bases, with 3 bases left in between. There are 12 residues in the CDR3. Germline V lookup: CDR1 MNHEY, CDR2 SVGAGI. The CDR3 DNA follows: TGTGCCAGCAGTTACTCGGGAGAGACCCAGTACTTC. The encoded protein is CASSYSGETQYF.

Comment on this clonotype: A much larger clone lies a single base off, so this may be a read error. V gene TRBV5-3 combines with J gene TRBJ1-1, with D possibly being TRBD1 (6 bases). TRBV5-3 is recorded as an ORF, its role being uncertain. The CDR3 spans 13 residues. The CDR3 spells CASSLDNRVLTFF. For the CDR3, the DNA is TGTGCCAGCAGCTTGGATAACAGGGTGTTAACTTTCTTT.

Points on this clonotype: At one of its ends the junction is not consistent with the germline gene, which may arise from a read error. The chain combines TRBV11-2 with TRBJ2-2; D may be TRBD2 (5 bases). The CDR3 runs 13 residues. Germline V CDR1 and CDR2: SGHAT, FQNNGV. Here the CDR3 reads CAIPLWSTGELVF. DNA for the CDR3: TGTGCCATACCACTGTGGTCTACCGGGGAGCTGGTTTTT.

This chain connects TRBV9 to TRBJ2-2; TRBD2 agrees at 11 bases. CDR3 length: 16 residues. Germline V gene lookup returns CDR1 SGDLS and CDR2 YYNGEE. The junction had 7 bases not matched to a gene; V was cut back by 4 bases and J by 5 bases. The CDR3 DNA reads TGTGCCAGCAGCATTACTAGCGGGAGACAAACCGGGGAGCTGTTTTTT. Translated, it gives CASSITSGRQTGELFF.

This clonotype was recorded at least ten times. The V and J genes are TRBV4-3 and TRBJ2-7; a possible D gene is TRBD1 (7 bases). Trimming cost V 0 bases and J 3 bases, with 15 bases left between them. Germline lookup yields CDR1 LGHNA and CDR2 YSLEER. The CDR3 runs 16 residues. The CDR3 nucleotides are TGCGCCAGCAGCCAAGATAGGACAGGAGGGTACTACGAGCAGTACTTC. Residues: CASSQDRTGGYYEQYF.

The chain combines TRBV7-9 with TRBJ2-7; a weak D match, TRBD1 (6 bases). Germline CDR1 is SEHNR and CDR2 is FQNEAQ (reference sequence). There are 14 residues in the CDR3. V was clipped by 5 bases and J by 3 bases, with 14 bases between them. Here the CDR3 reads CASSPDRLYYEQYF. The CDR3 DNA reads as TGTGCCAGCAGCCCAGACAGGCTTTACTACGAGCAGTACTTC. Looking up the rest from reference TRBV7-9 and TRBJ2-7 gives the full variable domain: DTGVSQNPRHKITKRGQNVTFRCDPISEHNRLYWYRQTLGQGPEFLTYFQNEAQLEKSRLLSDRFSAERPKGSFSTLEIQRTEQGDSAMYLCASSPDRLYYEQYFGPGTRLTVT.

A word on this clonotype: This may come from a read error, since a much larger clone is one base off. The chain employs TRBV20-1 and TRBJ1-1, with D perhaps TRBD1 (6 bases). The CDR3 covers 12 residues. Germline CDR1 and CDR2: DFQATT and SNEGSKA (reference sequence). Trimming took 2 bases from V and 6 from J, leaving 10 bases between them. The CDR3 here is CSARIGGAEAFF. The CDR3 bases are TGCAGTGCTAGAATCGGGGGCGCTGAAGCTTTCTTT.

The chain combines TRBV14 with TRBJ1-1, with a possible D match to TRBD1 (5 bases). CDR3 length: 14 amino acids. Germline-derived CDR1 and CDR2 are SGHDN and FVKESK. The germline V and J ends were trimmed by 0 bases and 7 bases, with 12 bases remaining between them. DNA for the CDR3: TGTGCCAGCAGCCAAGAGGGGGAGTATGGTGAAGCTTTCTTT. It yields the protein CASSQEGEYGEAFF.

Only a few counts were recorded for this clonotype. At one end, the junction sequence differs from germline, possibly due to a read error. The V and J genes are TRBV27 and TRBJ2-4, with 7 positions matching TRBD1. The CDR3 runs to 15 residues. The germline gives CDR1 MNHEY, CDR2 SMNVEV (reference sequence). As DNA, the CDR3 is TGTGCCAGCAGCCTAATAGGGACAGCCCAAAACATTCAGTACTTC. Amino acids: CASSLIGTAQNIQYF.